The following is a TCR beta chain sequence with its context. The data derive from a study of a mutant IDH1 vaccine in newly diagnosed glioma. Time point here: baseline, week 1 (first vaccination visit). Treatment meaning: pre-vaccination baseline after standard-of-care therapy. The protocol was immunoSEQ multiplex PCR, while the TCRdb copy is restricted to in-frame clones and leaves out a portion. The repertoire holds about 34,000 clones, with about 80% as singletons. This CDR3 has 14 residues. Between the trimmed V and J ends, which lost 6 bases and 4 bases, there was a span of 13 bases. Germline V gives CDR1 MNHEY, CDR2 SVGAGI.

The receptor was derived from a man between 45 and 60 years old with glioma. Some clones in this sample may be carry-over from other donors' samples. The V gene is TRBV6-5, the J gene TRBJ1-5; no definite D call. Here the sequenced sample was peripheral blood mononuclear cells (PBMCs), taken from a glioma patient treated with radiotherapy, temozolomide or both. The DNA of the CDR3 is TGTGCCAGCAGCCTTTCGGGGTTAAATCAGCCCCAGCATTTT. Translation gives CASSLSGLNQPQHF.